One and the same sample provided the 17 T cell receptor beta chains below, sequenced in a study of molecular identifiers for immune sequencing clone quantification (dated by TCRdb to 2017 to 2018). The library was built by means of PCR. Sequencing was performed on an Illumina HiSeq 4000. The raw public reads went through TCRdb reprocessing: fastp at Q25, MiXCR clone calling, in-frame beta chains kept. For every CDR3 protein sequence, its rows merge into one entry that carries the most common genes and DNA. Present in this sample are 300,000 to 350,000 distinct CDR3 sequences, about a fifth of which were seen just once. The ten largest clones take up 0.75% to 0.85% of the sample. What was sequenced was naive CD8+ T cells from blood, with Jurkat cell RNA spiked in. In the paper's terms, the cell subset or site label means: FACS-sorted CD8+CD4-CCR7+CD45RA+ naive T cells. Receptor source: a human donor in good health. Some libraries in this study had Jurkat cell RNA spiked in.

A single count supports this clonotype. An end of the junction differs from the germline gene, which may be a read error. The chain links TRBV4-1 to TRBJ2-5, with 13 nucleotides matching TRBD2. The germline gives CDR1 MGHRA, CDR2 YSYEKL. The CDR3 consists of 18 residues. DNA of the CDR3: TGCGCCGGCAGCCCACTAGCGGGGGGGCTGGATTTCGTCCAGACCCAGTACTTC. It specifies CAGSPLAGGLDFVQTQYF.

Of note for this clonotype: This clone may be a read error of a much larger clone one base away. V is TRBV7-9 and J is TRBJ2-3; TRBD2 is a possible D gene (7 bases). CDR1 and CDR2 (germline): SEHNR, FQNEAQ (reference sequence). The CDR3 loop spans 18 amino acids. The CDR3 DNA follows: TGTGCCAGCAGCTTAGTAGCGTATCCCGGGGGGCGCACAGATACGCAGTTTTTT. Translated: CASSLVAYPGGRTDTQFF.

This clonotype was seen many times. The V gene is TRBV19, the J gene TRBJ1-5, with D possibly matching TRBD1 (6 bases). Trimming removed 0 bases at V and 6 bases at J, with 12 bases between. The germline gives CDR1 LNHDA, CDR2 SQIVND (reference sequence). The CDR3 has 15 amino acids. The CDR3, as DNA: TGTGCCAGTAGTATAGAGGGGCAGGGGCCTCAGCCCCAGCATTTT. Residues: CASSIEGQGPQPQHF.

As regards this clonotype: A clone one base away is much larger, so this may be a read error. V usage is TRBV15 and J usage is TRBJ2-7; D unclear. V lost 0 bases and J lost 0, with 9 bases in between. The germline gives CDR1 LNHNV, CDR2 YYDKDF (reference sequence). CDR3 length equals 15 residues. The CDR3 coding sequence is TGTGCCACCAGCAGAGATTTGGGGTCCTCCTACGAGCAGTACGTC. Amino acid sequence: CATSRDLGSSYEQYV.

For this clonotype: A read error may be the cause here, since a much bigger clone is one base away. The V call is TRBV20-1, the J call TRBJ1-5, with D uncertain. This CDR3 comprises 14 residues. Germline V gene lookup returns CDR1 DFQATT and CDR2 SNEGSKA (reference sequence). This CDR3 is CGGQVVGLGQPQHF. CDR3 coding DNA: TGCGGCGGGCAGGTGGTTGGTTTGGGTCAGCCCCAGCATTTT.

This clonotype was seen many times. This rearrangement joins TRBV5-4 to TRBJ1-1; D is uncertain. The V and J ends lost 2 bases and 3 bases respectively, with 23 bases between them. CDR1 and CDR2 from the germline V gene are SGHNT and YYREEE (reference sequence). The CDR3 runs to 18 residues. As DNA, the CDR3 is TGTGCCAGCAGCTTATTTCTTCTGGGCCTTAAAGTGGACACTGAAGCTTTCTTT. Encoded protein: CASSLFLLGLKVDTEAFF. Complete variable domain (other parts from reference TRBV5-4 and TRBJ1-1): ETGVTQSPTHLIKTRGQQVTLRCSSQSGHNTVSWYQQALGQGPQFIFQYYREEENGRGNFPPRFSGLQFPNYSSELNVNALELDDSALYLCASSLFLLGLKVDTEAFFGQGTRLTVV.

As to this clonotype: A read error may explain this, as a much larger clone is one base away. V and J are TRBV27 and TRBJ2-7; the match to TRBD2 covers 13 bases. Germline CDR1 reads MNHEY; CDR2 reads SMNVEV (reference sequence). CDR3 size: 15 residues. The CDR3 loop is CASSWTSGSIYEQNF. The CDR3 region has the DNA TGTGCCAGCAGTTGGACTAGCGGGAGTATCTACGAGCAGAACTTC.

In this sample, this clonotype turned up many times. This rearrangement joins TRBV7-2 to TRBJ2-1; 7 nucleotides agree with TRBD2. Germline V lookup: CDR1 SGHTA, CDR2 FQGNSA. This CDR3 is built from 15 residues. Losses at the gene ends were 4 bases for V and 3 bases for J; bases not matched to a gene: 6. CDR3 amino acids: CASSSKAGRYNEQFF. CDR3 in DNA: TGTGCCAGCAGCTCTAAAGCGGGGCGCTACAATGAGCAGTTCTTC.

As concerns this clonotype: A much larger clone lies one base from this, so it may be a read error. This sequence joins TRBV15 and TRBJ2-3; no clear D. Germline V gene lookup returns CDR1 LNHNV and CDR2 YYDKDF (reference sequence). The CDR3 covers 15 residues. Written as DNA, the CDR3 is TGTGCCGCCAGCAGAGGCCAGGCTAGCACAGATACGCAGTATTTT. Translation gives CAASRGQASTDTQYF. The entire variable domain, with the rest obtained from reference TRBV15 and TRBJ2-3, is as follows: DAMVIQNPRYQVTQFGKPVTLSCSQTLNHNVMYWYQQKSSQAPKLLFHYYDKDFNNEADTPDNFQSRRPNTSFCFLDIRSPGLGDTAMYLCAASRGQASTDTQYFGPGTRLTVL.

This clonotype has more than one count but fewer than ten. The chain combines TRBV27 with TRBJ1-6; perhaps TRBD1 as D (6 bases). V gave up 6 bases and J gave up 8 bases, with 17 bases separating them. Per the germline V gene, CDR1 is MNHEY and CDR2 is SMNVEV (reference sequence). The length of the CDR3 is 15 residues. The CDR3: CASSLSWGGDSPLHF. In DNA form, the CDR3 reads TGTGCCAGCAGCCTCTCTTGGGGGGGCGATTCACCCCTCCACTTT.

This clonotype was found a few times. J is TRBJ1-5 and V is TRBV7-2; no reliable D call. Trimming removed 2 bases at V and 4 bases at J, with 21 bases between. Per germline, CDR1 SGHTA and CDR2 FQGNSA. The CDR3 is 18 amino acids. The chain's CDR3 is CASSLSVARGQINQPQHF. The CDR3 coding sequence is TGTGCCAGCAGCTTAAGTGTTGCACGAGGGCAGATTAATCAGCCCCAGCATTTT. Full variable domain (remainder filled in from reference TRBV7-2 and TRBJ1-5): GAGVSQSPSNKVTEKGKDVELRCDPISGHTALYWYRQSLGQGLEFLIYFQGNSAPDKSGLPSDRFSAERTGGSVSTLTIQRTQQEDSAVYLCASSLSVARGQINQPQHFGDGTRLSIL.

On this clonotype itself: A much more abundant neighbour one base away suggests this may be a read error. The J gene is TRBJ1-2, the V gene TRBV4-3; D unclear. The CDR3 is 13 residues long. Germline V gene sequence: CDR1 LGHNA, CDR2 YSLEER. The CDR3 protein is CASSQDRGYGYAF. In DNA, the CDR3 is TGCGCCAGCAGCCAAGATCGGGGATATGGCTACGCCTTC.

The sample holds many counts of this clonotype. The chain employs TRBV6-5 and TRBJ2-3; D perhaps matches TRBD2 (6 bases). From germline, CDR1 is MNHEY and CDR2 SVGAGI. Trimming took off 0 bases at V and 4 bases at J, with 11 bases between the two ends. The CDR3 runs to 15 residues. CDR3 loop: CASSYSGGWADTQYF. The CDR3 nucleotides read TGTGCCAGCAGTTACTCGGGAGGTTGGGCAGATACGCAGTATTTT.

This clonotype was recorded at least ten times. V usage is TRBV6-5 and J usage is TRBJ2-7, with D perhaps TRBD1 or TRBD2 (5 bases each). Germline CDR1 MNHEY, CDR2 SVGAGI. V was cut by 5 bases and J by 7 bases, with 21 bases left in between. The CDR3 is 15 amino acids. For the CDR3, the DNA is TGTGCCAGCAGTCCCCGGGACCCACCTGCTTGGGAGCAGTACTTC. It yields the protein CASSPRDPPAWEQYF.

The count of this clonotype is one. One end of the junction varies from germline; a read error may be responsible. This chain connects TRBV5-3 to TRBJ2-7; 16 bases align to TRBD2. TRBV5-3 is placed among ORFs of uncertain function. The CDR3 has 18 amino acids. CDR3 nucleotide sequence: TGTGCCAGCAGCGGACCCGGGACTAGCGGGAGGGCCTCCTACGAGCTGTACTTC. The encoded protein is CASSGPGTSGRASYELYF.

This clonotype occurred a few times. One end of the junction fails to match germline, which may point to a read error. The chain recombines TRBV19 with TRBJ2-2; 7 positions agree with TRBD1. This CDR3 spans 13 amino acids. Germline V gene lookup returns CDR1 LNHDA and CDR2 SQIVND (reference sequence). In nucleotides, the CDR3 is TGTGCCAGTAGGGGCAGGGGGACCGGGGAGCTGCTTTTT. It encodes CASRGRGTGELLF. Combining the CDR3 with reference TRBV19 and TRBJ2-2 gives the whole variable domain DGGITQSPKYLFRKEGQNVTLSCEQNLNHDAMYWYRQDPGQGLRLIYYSQIVNDFQKGDIAEGYSVSREKKESFPLTVTSAQKNPTAFYLCASRGRGTGELLFGEGSRLTVL.

This clonotype was observed at least ten times. The rearrangement links TRBV7-9 to TRBJ2-5; D remains unclear. This CDR3 comprises 13 residues. Germline CDR1 SEHNR, CDR2 FQNEAQ (reference sequence). Trimming removed 5 bases from V and 0 bases from J, with 7 bases in between. DNA for the CDR3: TGTGCCAGCAGCGGACGGTACCAAGAGACCCAGTACTTC. Its translation is CASSGRYQETQYF.